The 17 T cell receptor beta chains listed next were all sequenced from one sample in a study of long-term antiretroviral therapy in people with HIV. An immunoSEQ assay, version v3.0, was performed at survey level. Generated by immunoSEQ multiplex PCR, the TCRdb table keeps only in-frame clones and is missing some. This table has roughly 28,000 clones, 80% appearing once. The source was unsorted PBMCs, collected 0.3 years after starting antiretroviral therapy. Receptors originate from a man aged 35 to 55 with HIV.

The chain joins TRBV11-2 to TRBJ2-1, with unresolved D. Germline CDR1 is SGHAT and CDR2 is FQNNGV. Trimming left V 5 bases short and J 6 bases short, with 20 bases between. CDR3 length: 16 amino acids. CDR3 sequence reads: CASSPLMGTGFNEQFF. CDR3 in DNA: TGTGCCAGCAGCCCCCTTATGGGAACCGGTTTCAATGAGCAGTTCTTC.

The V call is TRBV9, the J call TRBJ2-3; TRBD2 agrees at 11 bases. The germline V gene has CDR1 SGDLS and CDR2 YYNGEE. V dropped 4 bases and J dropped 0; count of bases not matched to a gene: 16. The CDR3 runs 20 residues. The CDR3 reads CASSPRGGTSGRSSTDTQYF. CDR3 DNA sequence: TGTGCCAGCAGCCCGAGGGGAGGGACTAGCGGTAGATCTAGCACAGATACGCAGTATTTT. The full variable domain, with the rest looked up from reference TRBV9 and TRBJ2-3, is DSGVTQTPKHLITATGQRVTLRCSPRSGDLSVYWYQQSLDQGLQFLIQYYNGEERAKGNILERFSAQQFPDLHSELNLSSLELGDSALYFCASSPRGGTSGRSSTDTQYFGPGTRLTVL.

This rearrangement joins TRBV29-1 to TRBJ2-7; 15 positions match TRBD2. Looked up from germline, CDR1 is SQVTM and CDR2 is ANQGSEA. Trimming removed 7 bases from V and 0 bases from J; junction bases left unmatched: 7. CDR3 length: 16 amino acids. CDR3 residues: CSAGTSGGRFSYEQYF. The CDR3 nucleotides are TGCAGCGCTGGGACTAGCGGGGGGCGCTTCTCCTACGAGCAGTACTTC.

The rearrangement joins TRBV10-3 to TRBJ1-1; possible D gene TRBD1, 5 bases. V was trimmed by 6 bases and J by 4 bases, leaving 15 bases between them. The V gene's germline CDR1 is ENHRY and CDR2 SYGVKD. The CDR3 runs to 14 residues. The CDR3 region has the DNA TGTGCCATCAGCCGGGACGGTGAGGCCACTGAAGCTTTCTTT. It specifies CAISRDGEATEAFF.

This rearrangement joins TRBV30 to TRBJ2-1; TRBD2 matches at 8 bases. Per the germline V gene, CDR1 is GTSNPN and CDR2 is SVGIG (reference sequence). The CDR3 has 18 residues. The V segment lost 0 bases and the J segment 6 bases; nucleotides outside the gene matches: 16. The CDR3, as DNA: TGTGCCTGGAGTGTACTTCGGGGTACTAGCGGAATAAGCAATGAGCAGTTCTTC. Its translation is CAWSVLRGTSGISNEQFF.

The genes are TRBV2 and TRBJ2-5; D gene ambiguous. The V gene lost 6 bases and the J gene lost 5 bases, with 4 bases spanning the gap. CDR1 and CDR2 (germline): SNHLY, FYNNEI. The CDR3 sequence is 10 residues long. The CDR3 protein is CASRVETQYF. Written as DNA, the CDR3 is TGTGCCAGCAGGGTGGAGACCCAGTACTTC.

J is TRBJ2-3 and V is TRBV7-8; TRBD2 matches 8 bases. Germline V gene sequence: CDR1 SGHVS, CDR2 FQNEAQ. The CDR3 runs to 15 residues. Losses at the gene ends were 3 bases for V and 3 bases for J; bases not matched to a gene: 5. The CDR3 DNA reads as TGTGCCAGCAGCTTGTTCCTAGCGGGTACAGATACGCAGTATTTT. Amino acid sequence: CASSLFLAGTDTQYF. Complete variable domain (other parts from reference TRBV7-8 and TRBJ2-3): GAGVSQSPRYKVAKRGQDVALRCDPISGHVSLFWYQQALGQGPEFLTYFQNEAQLDKSGLPSDRFFAERPEGSVSTLKIQRTQQEDSAVYLCASSLFLAGTDTQYFGPGTRLTVL.

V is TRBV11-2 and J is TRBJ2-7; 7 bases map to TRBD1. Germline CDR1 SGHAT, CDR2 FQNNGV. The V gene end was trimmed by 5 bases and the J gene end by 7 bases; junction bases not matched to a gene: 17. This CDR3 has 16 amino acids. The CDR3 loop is CASSPRAQGSLGEQYF. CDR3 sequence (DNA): TGTGCCAGCAGCCCTAGGGCACAGGGGTCTCTGGGGGAGCAGTACTTC.

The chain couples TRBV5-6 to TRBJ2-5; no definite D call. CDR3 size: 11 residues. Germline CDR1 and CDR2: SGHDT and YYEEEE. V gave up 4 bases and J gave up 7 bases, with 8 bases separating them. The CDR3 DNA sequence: TGTGCCAGCAGCCTGGTGGGGACCCAGTACTTC. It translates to CASSLVGTQYF.

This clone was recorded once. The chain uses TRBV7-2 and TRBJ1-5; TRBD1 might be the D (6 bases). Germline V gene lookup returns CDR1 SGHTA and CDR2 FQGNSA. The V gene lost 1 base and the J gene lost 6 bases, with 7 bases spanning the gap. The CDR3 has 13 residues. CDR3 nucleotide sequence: TGTGCCAGCAGCTTAGACAGGGTTCAGCCCCAGCATTTT. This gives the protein CASSLDRVQPQHF.

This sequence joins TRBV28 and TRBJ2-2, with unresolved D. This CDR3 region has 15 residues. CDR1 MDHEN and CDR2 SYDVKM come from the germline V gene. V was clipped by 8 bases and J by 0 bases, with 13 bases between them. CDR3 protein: CASWGEGSNTGELFF. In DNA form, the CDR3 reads TGTGCCAGCTGGGGTGAAGGGTCGAACACCGGGGAGCTGTTTTTT.

CDR3 nucleotide sequence: TGTGCCAGCAGCTTACGGACTAGCGGGAGTAGGGATACGCAGTATTTT. Protein product: CASSLRTSGSRDTQYF. V is TRBV7-8 and J is TRBJ2-3, with 13 bases matching TRBD2. The trim removed 2 bases at V and 6 bases at J, leaving 5 bases unmatched. The germline CDR1 and CDR2 sequences are SGHVS and FQNEAQ. CDR3 length: 16 residues.

The CDR3 DNA sequence: TGTGCCAGACCCCCACCGACCAAGTACGAGCAGTACTTC. Amino acid sequence: CARPPPTKYEQYF. The chain is built from TRBV5-3 and TRBJ2-7; no clear D gene. TRBV5-3 is marked as an open reading frame, function uncertain. The CDR3 covers 13 residues. Between the trimmed V and J ends, which lost 7 bases and 4 bases, there was a span of 15 bases.

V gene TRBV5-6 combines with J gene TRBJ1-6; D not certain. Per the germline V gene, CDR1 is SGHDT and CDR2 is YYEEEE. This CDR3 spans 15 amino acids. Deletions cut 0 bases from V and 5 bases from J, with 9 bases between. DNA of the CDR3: TGTGCCAGCAGCTTGGTTTCTCGGGATAATTCACCCCTCCACTTT. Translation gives CASSLVSRDNSPLHF.

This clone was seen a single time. This CDR3 reads CASSPDFSTNEKLFF. The CDR3 nucleotides read TGTGCCAGCAGCCCGGACTTCTCAACTAATGAAAAACTGTTTTTT. The chain recombines TRBV14 with TRBJ1-4, with D unclear. This CDR3 region has 15 residues. The V end lost 4 bases, the J end lost 0 bases, and 9 bases lay between the germline ends. Germline-derived CDR1 and CDR2 are SGHDN and FVKESK.

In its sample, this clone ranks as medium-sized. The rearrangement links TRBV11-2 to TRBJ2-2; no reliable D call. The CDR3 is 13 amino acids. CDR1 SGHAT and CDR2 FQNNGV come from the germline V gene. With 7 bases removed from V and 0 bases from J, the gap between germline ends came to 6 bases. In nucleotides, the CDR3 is TGTGCCAGCACCGAAACGAACACCGGGGAGCTGTTTTTT. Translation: CASTETNTGELFF.

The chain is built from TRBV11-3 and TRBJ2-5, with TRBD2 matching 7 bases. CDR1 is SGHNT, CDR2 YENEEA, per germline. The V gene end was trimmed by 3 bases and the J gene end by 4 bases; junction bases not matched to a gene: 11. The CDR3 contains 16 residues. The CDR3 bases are TGTGCCAGCAGCTTGAGGACTAGGGGAGGCCGAGAGACCCAGTACTTC. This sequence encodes CASSLRTRGGRETQYF.